These 21 T cell receptor beta chains came from one sample sequenced in a study of OX40 agonist ivuxolimab in advanced cancers. Clones were sequenced by immunoSEQ multiplex PCR, and TCRdb holds only the in-frame ones, with some missing. The sample holds 100,000 to 120,000 clones; approximately 89% are singletons and the top ten take less than 0.35%. Here the sequenced sample was CD4+ or CD8+ T cells sorted from blood, taken in a trial of the OX40 agonist ivuxolimab. These receptors originate from an adult with an advanced solid tumor such as melanoma, head and neck, liver or kidney cancer.

This chain connects TRBV19 to TRBJ1-2; the D is unclear. The CDR3 has 12 residues. CDR1 and CDR2 (germline): LNHDA, SQIVND (reference sequence). V was trimmed by 7 bases and J by 5 bases, leaving 11 bases between them. The CDR3 sequence: CASTSRGYGYTF. CDR3 sequence (DNA): TGTGCCAGTACCTCGCGTGGGTATGGCTACACCTTC.

The chain has TRBV5-1 and TRBJ2-7, with no clear D. This CDR3 comprises 11 residues. Germline CDR1 and CDR2: SGHRS and YFSETQ. V lost 4 bases, J lost 1 base, and 3 bases lay in between. The CDR3 loop is CASSASYEQYF. The CDR3 bases are TGCGCCAGCAGCGCATCCTACGAGCAGTACTTC.

The chain employs TRBV4-3 and TRBJ1-5; 7 bases line up with TRBD1. This CDR3 contains 16 residues. V gave up 0 bases and J gave up 2 bases; unmatched junction bases: 4. Germline values: CDR1 LGHNA, CDR2 YSLEER. CDR3 coding DNA: TGCGCCAGCAGCCAAGATAAAGGACAGGGCAATCAGCCCCAGCATTTT. It specifies CASSQDKGQGNQPQHF.

The V and J genes are TRBV10-1 and TRBJ2-1, with D hard to call. This CDR3 is 13 amino acids long. Trimming pared 0 bases from V and 8 bases from J, leaving 8 bases between. CDR1 and CDR2 (germline): WNHNN, SYGVQD (reference sequence). CDR3 DNA: TGCGCCAGCAGTGAGTCGACAACGGATGAGCAGTTCTTC. Amino acids: CASSESTTDEQFF.

This rearrangement joins TRBV14 to TRBJ1-2; the D is unclear. Germline CDR1 and CDR2: SGHDN and FVKESK. V lost 0 bases and J 5 bases, leaving 10 bases between the germline ends. This CDR3 has 14 amino acids. DNA for the CDR3: TGTGCCAGCAGCCAAGATCCAGGACCATATGGCTACACCTTC. Its translation is CASSQDPGPYGYTF.

V gene TRBV19 combines with J gene TRBJ1-3; D uncertain. The CDR3 contains 14 residues. V lost 7 bases to trimming and J lost 5 bases, with 15 bases between them. Germline lookup yields CDR1 LNHDA and CDR2 SQIVND (reference sequence). CDR3 residues: CASTFSGNRNTIYF. The CDR3 bases are TGTGCCAGTACCTTCTCTGGGAATCGAAACACCATATATTTT.

In this sample, this clone turned up once. V and J are TRBV5-4 and TRBJ1-1, with 7 bases lining up with TRBD1. Germline CDR1 SGHNT, CDR2 YYREEE (reference sequence). This CDR3 has 18 amino acids. Trimming took 3 bases from V and 1 from J; bases not matched to a gene: 15. Written as DNA, the CDR3 is TGTGCCAGCAGCTCGTACAGGGGCGGAGGAGGAAGGAACACTGAAGCTTTCTTT. This translates into CASSSYRGGGGRNTEAFF.

The V call is TRBV6-5, the J call TRBJ1-3; no clear D gene. V lost 0 bases, J lost 0 bases, and 9 bases lay in between. Germline CDR1 is MNHEY and CDR2 is SVGAGI. This CDR3 contains 16 residues. The CDR3 DNA reads as TGTGCCAGCAGTTACTCGCGGGCCCGCTCTGGAAACACCATATATTTT. Residues: CASSYSRARSGNTIYF.

The rearrangement uses TRBV7-2 and TRBJ2-7; D unresolved. The germline V and J ends were trimmed by 2 bases and 4 bases, with 12 bases remaining between them. The CDR3 has 14 residues. Germline V gene lookup returns CDR1 SGHTA and CDR2 FQGNSA. Written as DNA, the CDR3 is TGTGCCAGCAGCTTACGCAGGAACATGTACGAGCAGTACTTC. It encodes CASSLRRNMYEQYF. Full variable domain (outside the CDR3, taken from reference TRBV7-2 and TRBJ2-7): GAGVSQSPSNKVTEKGKDVELRCDPISGHTALYWYRQSLGQGLEFLIYFQGNSAPDKSGLPSDRFSAERTGGSVSTLTIQRTQQEDSAVYLCASSLRRNMYEQYFGPGTRLTVT.

The chain uses TRBV4-1 and TRBJ1-5; unclear D gene. Per the germline V gene, CDR1 is MGHRA and CDR2 is YSYEKL. The ends were cut back, 0 bases at V and 7 bases at J, with 7 bases in the middle. The CDR3 length is 13 residues. CDR3 sequence reads: CASSQDRIQPQHF. For the CDR3, the DNA is TGCGCCAGCAGCCAAGATCGGATCCAGCCCCAGCATTTT.

This chain connects TRBV2 to TRBJ2-7; 9 nucleotides agree with TRBD2. The CDR3 is 15 amino acids. V trimming: 7 bases; J trimming: 2 bases; junction bases outside the gene matches: 9. Germline CDR1 reads SNHLY; CDR2 reads FYNNEI. DNA for the CDR3: TGTGCCAGCACCCCTCGACTAGCGGAGACCTACGAGCAGTACTTC. Protein product: CASTPRLAETYEQYF.

CDR3 in amino acids: CASSRASNQGNYGYTF. CDR3 coding DNA: TGTGCCAGCAGCCGTGCTTCGAACCAGGGGAACTATGGCTACACCTTC. The gene calls are TRBV5-4 and TRBJ1-2, with a possible D match to TRBD1 (6 bases). Germline lookup yields CDR1 SGHNT and CDR2 YYREEE (reference sequence). V lost 4 bases, J lost 2 bases, and 18 bases lay in between. This CDR3 has 16 residues.

V and J are TRBV23-1 and TRBJ2-7; the match to TRBD1 covers 9 bases. TRBV23-1 is known as an ORF, though its function is uncertain. V was pared by 4 bases and J by 7 bases, with 23 bases of the junction left unmatched. The CDR3 is made up of 19 amino acids. The CDR3 loop reads CASSPKAGTGSPVLEEQYF. The DNA of the CDR3 is TGCGCCAGCAGTCCCAAAGCCGGGACAGGGTCGCCGGTTTTAGAAGAGCAGTACTTC.

This chain joins TRBV27 and TRBJ2-1; D is possibly TRBD1 or TRBD2 (5 bases each). Trimming removed 2 bases from V and 10 bases from J, with 12 bases in between. The CDR3 totals 13 residues. CDR1 and CDR2 (germline): MNHEY, SMNVEV (reference sequence). In nucleotides, the CDR3 is TGTGCCAGCAGTTTACTCCGTGGGGGAGAGCAGTTCTTC. It specifies CASSLLRGGEQFF.

The chain uses TRBV6-1 and TRBJ2-1; 10 bases are shared with TRBD2. Germline loops: CDR1 MNHNS, CDR2 SASEGT. The CDR3 has 14 residues. The V and J ends lost 6 bases and 7 bases, in that order; junction bases with no gene match: 6. The CDR3: CASRALAGANEQFF. CDR3 nucleotides: TGTGCCAGCAGAGCCCTAGCGGGGGCAAATGAGCAGTTCTTC.

The chain uses TRBV5-6 and TRBJ2-7; the match to TRBD1 covers 10 bases. The junction had 9 bases not matched to a gene; V was cut back by 4 bases and J by 2 bases. CDR1 and CDR2 from the germline V gene are SGHDT and YYEEEE. This CDR3 is 16 amino acids long. This CDR3 reads CASSRRTGGSPYEQYF. CDR3 DNA sequence: TGTGCCAGCAGCCGAAGGACAGGGGGTTCCCCCTACGAGCAGTACTTC.

The V and J genes are TRBV5-4 and TRBJ1-1; 12 nucleotides line up with TRBD1. With 3 bases clipped from V and 5 bases from J, the junction kept 11 bases outside the gene matches. The CDR3 runs to 17 residues. Germline assignment: CDR1 SGHNT and CDR2 YYREEE (reference sequence). CDR3 loop: CASSSPGQGARRTEAFF. CDR3 in DNA: TGTGCCAGCAGCTCCCCGGGACAGGGGGCGAGGAGAACTGAAGCTTTCTTT.

This clone was detected only a few times. A read error may account for a junction end that differs from germline. The gene calls are TRBV7-7 and TRBJ2-1; unclear D gene. Germline CDR1 reads SSHAT; CDR2 reads FNYEAQ (reference sequence). The CDR3 sequence is 15 residues long. The CDR3 reads CASSLEPAVRNEQFF. The CDR3 nucleotides read TGTGCTAGCAGCTTAGAGCCGGCTGTCCGCAATGAGCAGTTCTTC.

The V and J genes are TRBV27 and TRBJ1-2; weak D call: TRBD1 (5 bases). The CDR3 totals 17 residues. The germline V gene encodes CDR1 MNHEY and CDR2 SMNVEV (reference sequence). Trimming took off 4 bases at V and 1 base at J, with 19 bases between the two ends. CDR3 amino acids: CASSSNLRMGLNYGYTF. As DNA, the CDR3 is TGTGCCAGCAGTTCAAACCTCAGGATGGGACTTAACTATGGCTACACCTTC.

This clone was counted a single time. CDR3 sequence: CASSVATGREQYF. CDR3 DNA: TGTGCCAGCAGCGTAGCTACGGGGAGGGAGCAGTACTTC. The chain combines TRBV9 with TRBJ2-7; possibly TRBD2 for D (6 bases). Germline values: CDR1 SGDLS, CDR2 YYNGEE. The CDR3 is 13 amino acids. Trimming cost V 0 bases and J 7 bases, with 11 bases left between them.

The V gene is TRBV5-6, the J gene TRBJ1-1, with D tentatively TRBD1 (5 bases). With 7 bases removed from V and 0 bases from J, the gap between germline ends came to 19 bases. The CDR3 is 16 amino acids. CDR1 and CDR2 (germline): SGHDT, YYEEEE. The CDR3 nucleotides read TGTGCCAGCCAAATTAGCAGGGTAATGGTGAACACTGAAGCTTTCTTT. This sequence encodes CASQISRVMVNTEAFF.